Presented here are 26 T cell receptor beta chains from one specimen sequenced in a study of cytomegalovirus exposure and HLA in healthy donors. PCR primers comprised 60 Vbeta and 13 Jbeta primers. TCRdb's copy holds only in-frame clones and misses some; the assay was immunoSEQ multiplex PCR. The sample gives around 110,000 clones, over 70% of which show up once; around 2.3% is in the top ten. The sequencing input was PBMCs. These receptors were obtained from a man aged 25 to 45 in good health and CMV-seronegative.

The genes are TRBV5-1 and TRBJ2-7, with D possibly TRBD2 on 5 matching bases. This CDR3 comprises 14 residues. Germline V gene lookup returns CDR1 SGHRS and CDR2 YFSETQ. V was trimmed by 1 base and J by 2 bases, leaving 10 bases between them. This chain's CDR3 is CASSLTGEPYEQYF. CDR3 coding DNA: TGCGCCAGCAGCTTGACTGGGGAGCCCTACGAGCAGTACTTC.

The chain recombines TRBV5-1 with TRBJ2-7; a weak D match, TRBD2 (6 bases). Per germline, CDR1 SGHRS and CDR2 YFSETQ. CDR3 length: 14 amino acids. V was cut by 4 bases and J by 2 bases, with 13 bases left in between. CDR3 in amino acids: CASSPGGAAYEQYF. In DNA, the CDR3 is TGCGCCAGCAGCCCCGGGGGAGCAGCCTACGAGCAGTACTTC. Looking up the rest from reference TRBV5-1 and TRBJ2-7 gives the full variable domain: KAGVTQTPRYLIKTRGQQVTLSCSPISGHRSVSWYQQTPGQGLQFLFEYFSETQRNKGNFPGRFSGRQFSNSRSEMNVSTLELGDSALYLCASSPGGAAYEQYFGPGTRLTVT.

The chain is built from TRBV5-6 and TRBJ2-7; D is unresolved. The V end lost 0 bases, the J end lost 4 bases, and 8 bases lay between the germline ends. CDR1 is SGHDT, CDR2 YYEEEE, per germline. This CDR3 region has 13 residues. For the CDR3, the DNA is TGTGCCAGCAGCTTGGGACTCCGGTACGAGCAGTACTTC. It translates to CASSLGLRYEQYF.

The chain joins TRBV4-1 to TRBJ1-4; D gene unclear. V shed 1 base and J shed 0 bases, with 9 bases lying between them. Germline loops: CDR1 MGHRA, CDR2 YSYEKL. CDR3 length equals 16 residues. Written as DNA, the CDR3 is TGCGCCAGCAGCCAAGTAGGAGGCACAACTAATGAAAAACTGTTTTTT. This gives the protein CASSQVGGTTNEKLFF.

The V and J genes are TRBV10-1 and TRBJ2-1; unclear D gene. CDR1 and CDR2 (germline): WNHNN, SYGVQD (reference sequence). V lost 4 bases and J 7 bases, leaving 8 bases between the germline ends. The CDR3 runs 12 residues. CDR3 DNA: TGCGCCAGCAGTGGGCCCGGGAATGAGCAGTTCTTC. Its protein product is CASSGPGNEQFF.

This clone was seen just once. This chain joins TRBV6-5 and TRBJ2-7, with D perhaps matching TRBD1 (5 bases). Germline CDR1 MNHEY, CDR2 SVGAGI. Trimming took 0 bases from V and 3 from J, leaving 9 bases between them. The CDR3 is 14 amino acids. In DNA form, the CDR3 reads TGTGCCAGCAGTTACTCGAGAGACAGCTACGAGCAGTACTTC. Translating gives CASSYSRDSYEQYF.

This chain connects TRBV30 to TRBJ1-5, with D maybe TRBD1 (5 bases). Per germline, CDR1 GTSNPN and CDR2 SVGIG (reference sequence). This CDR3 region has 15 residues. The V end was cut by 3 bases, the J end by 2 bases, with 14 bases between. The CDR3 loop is CAWSVGAPGNQPQHF. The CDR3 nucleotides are TGTGCCTGGAGCGTAGGGGCCCCGGGCAATCAGCCCCAGCATTTT.

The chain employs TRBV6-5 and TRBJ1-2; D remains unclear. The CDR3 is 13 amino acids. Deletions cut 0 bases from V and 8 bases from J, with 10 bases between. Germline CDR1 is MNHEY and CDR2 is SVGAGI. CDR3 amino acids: CASSYSNDWGYTF. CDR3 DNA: TGTGCCAGCAGTTACTCTAATGACTGGGGCTACACCTTC.

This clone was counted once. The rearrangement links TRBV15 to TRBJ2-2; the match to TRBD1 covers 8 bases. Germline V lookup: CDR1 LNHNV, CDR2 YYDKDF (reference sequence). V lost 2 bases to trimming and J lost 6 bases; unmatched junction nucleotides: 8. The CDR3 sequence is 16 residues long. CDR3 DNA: TGTGCCACCAGCAGACCTGACAGGGGTCGTGCCGGGGAGCTGTTTTTT. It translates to CATSRPDRGRAGELFF. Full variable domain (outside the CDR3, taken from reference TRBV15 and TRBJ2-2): DAMVIQNPRYQVTQFGKPVTLSCSQTLNHNVMYWYQQKSSQAPKLLFHYYDKDFNNEADTPDNFQSRRPNTSFCFLDIRSPGLGDTAMYLCATSRPDRGRAGELFFGEGSRLTVL.

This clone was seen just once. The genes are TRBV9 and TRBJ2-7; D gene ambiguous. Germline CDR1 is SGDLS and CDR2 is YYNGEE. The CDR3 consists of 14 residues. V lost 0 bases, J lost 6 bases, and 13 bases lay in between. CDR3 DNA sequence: TGTGCCAGCAGCGTAGCGTACGGTACGAGCGAGCAGTACTTC. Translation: CASSVAYGTSEQYF. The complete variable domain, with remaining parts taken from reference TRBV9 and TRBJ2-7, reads DSGVTQTPKHLITATGQRVTLRCSPRSGDLSVYWYQQSLDQGLQFLIQYYNGEERAKGNILERFSAQQFPDLHSELNLSSLELGDSALYFCASSVAYGTSEQYFGPGTRLTVT.

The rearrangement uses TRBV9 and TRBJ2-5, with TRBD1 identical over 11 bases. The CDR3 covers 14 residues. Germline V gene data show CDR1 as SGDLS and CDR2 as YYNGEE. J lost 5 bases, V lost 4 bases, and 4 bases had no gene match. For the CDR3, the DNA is TGTGCCAGCAGCTCCGGGACAGGGGGGGAGACCCAGTACTTC. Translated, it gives CASSSGTGGETQYF.

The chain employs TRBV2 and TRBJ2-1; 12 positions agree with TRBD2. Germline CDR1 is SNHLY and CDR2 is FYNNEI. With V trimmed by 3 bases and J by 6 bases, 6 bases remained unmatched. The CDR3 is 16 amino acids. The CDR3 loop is CASSDTGTSGFNEQFF. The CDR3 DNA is TGTGCCAGCAGTGACACCGGGACTAGCGGGTTCAATGAGCAGTTCTTC.

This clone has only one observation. The CDR3 here is CATSRARLAGGFEQFF. The CDR3 DNA follows: TGTGCCACCAGCAGAGCCCGACTAGCGGGTGGCTTTGAGCAGTTCTTC. This chain links TRBV15 with TRBJ2-1, with 10 positions matching TRBD2. Germline V gene data show CDR1 as LNHNV and CDR2 as YYDKDF (reference sequence). There are 16 residues in the CDR3. The V and J ends lost 1 base and 9 bases, in that order; junction bases with no gene match: 9. The full variable domain, completed using reference TRBV15 and TRBJ2-1, is DAMVIQNPRYQVTQFGKPVTLSCSQTLNHNVMYWYQQKSSQAPKLLFHYYDKDFNNEADTPDNFQSRRPNTSFCFLDIRSPGLGDTAMYLCATSRARLAGGFEQFFGPGTRLTVL.

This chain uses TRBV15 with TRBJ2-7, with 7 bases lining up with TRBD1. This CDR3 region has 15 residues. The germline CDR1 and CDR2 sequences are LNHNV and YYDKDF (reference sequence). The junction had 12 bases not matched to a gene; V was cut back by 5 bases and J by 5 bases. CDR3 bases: TGTGCCACCAGCGCACGACAGGGAGCATCCCACGAGCAGTACTTC. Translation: CATSARQGASHEQYF.

The CDR3 here is CASSVGPGTNSYEQYF. The CDR3 bases are TGTGCCAGCAGCGTAGGTCCAGGGACTAACTCCTACGAGCAGTACTTC. This chain uses TRBV9 with TRBJ2-7; 7 nucleotides agree with TRBD2. The CDR3 is made up of 16 amino acids. Trimming at V came to 0 bases and at J to 0 bases, leaving 6 bases not matched to a gene. Germline CDR1 SGDLS, CDR2 YYNGEE.

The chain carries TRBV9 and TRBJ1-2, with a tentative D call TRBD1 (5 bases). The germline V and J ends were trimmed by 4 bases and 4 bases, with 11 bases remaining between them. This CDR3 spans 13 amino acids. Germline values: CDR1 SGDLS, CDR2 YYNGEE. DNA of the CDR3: TGTGCCAGCAGCTCGGGGGGAACCTATGGCTACACCTTC. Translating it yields CASSSGGTYGYTF. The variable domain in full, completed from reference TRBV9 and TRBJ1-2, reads DSGVTQTPKHLITATGQRVTLRCSPRSGDLSVYWYQQSLDQGLQFLIQYYNGEERAKGNILERFSAQQFPDLHSELNLSSLELGDSALYFCASSSGGTYGYTFGSGTRLTVV.

CDR3 in amino acids: CASSVTVLTEAFF. CDR3 DNA: TGTGCCAGTAGCGTTACAGTTTTGACTGAAGCTTTCTTT. The chain carries TRBV19 and TRBJ1-1; D is uncertain. Trimming removed 6 bases at V and 5 bases at J, with 13 bases between. Per germline, CDR1 LNHDA and CDR2 SQIVND (reference sequence). The CDR3 loop spans 13 amino acids. The variable domain in full, completed from reference TRBV19 and TRBJ1-1, reads DGGITQSPKYLFRKEGQNVTLSCEQNLNHDAMYWYRQDPGQGLRLIYYSQIVNDFQKGDIAEGYSVSREKKESFPLTVTSAQKNPTAFYLCASSVTVLTEAFFGQGTRLTVV.

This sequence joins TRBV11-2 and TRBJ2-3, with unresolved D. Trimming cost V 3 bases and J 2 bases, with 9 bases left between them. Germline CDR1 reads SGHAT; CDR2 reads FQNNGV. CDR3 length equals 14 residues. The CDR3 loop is CASSFNILTDTQYF. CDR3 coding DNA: TGTGCCAGCAGCTTTAACATTCTCACAGATACGCAGTATTTT.

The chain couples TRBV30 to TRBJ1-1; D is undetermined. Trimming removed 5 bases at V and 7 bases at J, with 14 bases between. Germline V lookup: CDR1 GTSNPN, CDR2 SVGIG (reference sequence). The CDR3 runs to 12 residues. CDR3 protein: CAWGPDRGEAFF. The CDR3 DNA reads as TGTGCCTGGGGCCCGGATAGAGGTGAAGCTTTCTTT.

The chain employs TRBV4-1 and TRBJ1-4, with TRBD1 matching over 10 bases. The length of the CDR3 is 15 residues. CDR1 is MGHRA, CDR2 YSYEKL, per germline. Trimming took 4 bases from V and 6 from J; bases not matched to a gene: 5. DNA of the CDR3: TGCGCCAGCAGCCGAGGGACAGGGGACGATGAAAAACTGTTTTTT. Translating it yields CASSRGTGDDEKLFF.

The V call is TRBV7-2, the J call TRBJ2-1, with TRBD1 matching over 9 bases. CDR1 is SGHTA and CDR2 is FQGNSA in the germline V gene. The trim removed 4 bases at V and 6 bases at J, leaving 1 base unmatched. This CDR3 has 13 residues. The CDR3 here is CASSSTGGNEQFF. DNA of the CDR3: TGTGCCAGCAGCTCGACAGGGGGCAATGAGCAGTTCTTC.

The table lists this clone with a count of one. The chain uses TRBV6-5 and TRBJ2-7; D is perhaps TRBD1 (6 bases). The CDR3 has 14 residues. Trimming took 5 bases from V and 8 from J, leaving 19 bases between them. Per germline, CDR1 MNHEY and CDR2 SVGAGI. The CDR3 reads CASSQSRGRGQQYF. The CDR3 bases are TGTGCCAGCAGTCAAAGCAGGGGCCGCGGGCAGCAGTACTTC.

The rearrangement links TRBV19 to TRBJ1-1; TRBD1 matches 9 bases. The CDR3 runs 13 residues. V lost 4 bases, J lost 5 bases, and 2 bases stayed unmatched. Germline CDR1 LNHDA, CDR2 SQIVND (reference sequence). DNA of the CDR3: TGTGCCAGTAGTAGGGACAGGGATACTGAAGCTTTCTTT. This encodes CASSRDRDTEAFF.

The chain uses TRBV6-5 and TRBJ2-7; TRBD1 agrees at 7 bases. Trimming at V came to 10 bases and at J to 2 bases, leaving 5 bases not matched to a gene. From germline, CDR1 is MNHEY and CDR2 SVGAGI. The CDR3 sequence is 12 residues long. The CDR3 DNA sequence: TGTGCCACCATGAGGGGGCCCTACGAGCAGTACTTC. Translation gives CATMRGPYEQYF.

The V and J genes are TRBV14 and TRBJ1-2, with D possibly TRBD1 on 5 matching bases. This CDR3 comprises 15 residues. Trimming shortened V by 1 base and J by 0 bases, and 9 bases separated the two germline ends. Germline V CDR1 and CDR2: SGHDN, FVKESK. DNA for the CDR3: TGTGCCAGCAGCCAAGGCCGGGGGGCTAACTATGGCTACACCTTC. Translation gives CASSQGRGANYGYTF. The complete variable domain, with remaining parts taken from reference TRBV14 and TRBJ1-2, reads EAGVTQFPSHSVIEKGQTVTLRCDPISGHDNLYWYRRVMGKEIKFLLHFVKESKQDESGMPNNRFLAERTGGTYSTLKVQPAELEDSGVYFCASSQGRGANYGYTFGSGTRLTVV.

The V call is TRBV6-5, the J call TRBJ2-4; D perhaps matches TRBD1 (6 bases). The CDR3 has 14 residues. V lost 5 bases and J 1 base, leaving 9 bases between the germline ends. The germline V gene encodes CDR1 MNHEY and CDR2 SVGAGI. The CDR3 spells CASSNRVAKNIQYF. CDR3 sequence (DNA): TGTGCCAGCAGTAACAGGGTCGCCAAAAACATTCAGTACTTC.